This TCR beta chain was captured by sequencing in a study of technical replicates of blood from a few donors. Profiling relied on immunoSEQ multiplex PCR, and the TCRdb table lists in-frame clones only, not all of them. The sample lists some 17,000 clones, about 89% seen once, with approximately 10% in the top ten. Per the germline V gene, CDR1 is LGHNT and CDR2 is FRNRAP. Between the trimmed V and J ends, which lost 5 bases and 4 bases, there was a span of 7 bases. This CDR3 comprises 12 residues. This receptor was identified in a human donor in good health. The chain uses TRBV12-5 and TRBJ2-3; TRBD2 is a possible D gene (5 bases). Sequencing was performed on PBMCs. The CDR3 loop is CASGPDSDTQYF. The CDR3 DNA reads TGTGCTAGTGGTCCGGACTCAGATACGCAGTATTTT.